This entry is about one TCR beta chain. Its antigen is unidentified. This table comes from immunoSEQ multiplex PCR, and its TCRdb copy is limited to in-frame clones, with some not included. The data show about 11,000 clones, roughly four fifths seen once. Time point defined: cycle 4 day 1 (C4D1), after more than five weeks of nivolumab. No patient escaped relapse after autologous stem cell transplantation, and brentuximab vedotin exposure varied. By magnetic negative selection, CD4+ T cells were purified from thawed PBMCs. Germline assignment: CDR1 SGHNT and CDR2 YYREEE (reference sequence). This CDR3 contains 18 residues. Trimming removed 0 bases from V and 0 bases from J; junction bases left unmatched: 5. This specimen comes from a study of PD-1 blockade in classical Hodgkin lymphoma. The overall study: A 3 mg/kg intravenous dose of nivolumab was received by patients every 2 weeks. Overall study results and limits: Nothing has yet pinned down what causes the repertoire differences, possibly disease activity or prior therapy.

The chain combines TRBV5-4 with TRBJ2-7; 14 nucleotides line up with TRBD2. Sample: CD4+ T cells from blood, taken before the fourth cycle of nivolumab. This clonotype was sampled from a human donor with classical Hodgkin lymphoma. CDR3 protein: CASSLGLAGGPDSYEQYF. The CDR3, as DNA: TGTGCCAGCAGCTTGGGACTAGCGGGAGGGCCCGACTCCTACGAGCAGTACTTC.